The 2 T cell receptor beta chains below come from one sample, sequenced in a study of blood T cell repertoires in COVID-19. TCRdb's table, derived via immunoSEQ multiplex PCR, lists solely in-frame clones and lacks some. In the table there are about 210,000 clones, 89% of which are singletons. The specimen was peripheral blood. These receptors originate from a middle-aged woman with acute or convalescent COVID-19.

This clone was recorded only once. The chain couples TRBV6-4 to TRBJ1-2, with D tentatively TRBD1 (6 bases). This CDR3 has 14 amino acids. The germline V gene has CDR1 MRHNA and CDR2 SNTAGT. V was clipped by 0 bases and J by 4 bases, with 9 bases between them. In DNA, the CDR3 is TGTGCCAGCAGTGACTCTGGGGGCGGCTATGGCTACACCTTC. Its translation: CASSDSGGGYGYTF.

The DNA of the CDR3 is TGTGCCAGCTCACCGGCAGGGGGTGGGTACGAGCAGTACGTC. Translated, it gives CASSPAGGGYEQYV. This chain joins TRBV18 and TRBJ2-7, with 7 bases that match TRBD1. This CDR3 has 14 residues. CDR1 and CDR2 (germline): KGHSH, LQKENI. V shed 3 bases, J shed 4 bases, and the junction held 6 bases outside the gene matches.